This T cell receptor (beta chain) was documented in a study of cytomegalovirus exposure and HLA in healthy donors. Whereas donors were nominally healthy upon sampling, unrecorded immune exposures were probable. In the case of this clone: Its antigen is unidentified.

Study-level results: A later analysis showed that HLA-associated TCR beta chains had undergone more clonal expansion than equally common others.

This CDR3 has 15 residues. The V and J ends lost 3 bases and 8 bases, in that order; junction bases with no gene match: 9. CDR1 and CDR2 (germline): SGHKS, YYEKEE (reference sequence). Primers: 60 Vbeta forward and 13 Jbeta reverse. Clones were sequenced by immunoSEQ multiplex PCR, and TCRdb holds only the in-frame ones, with some missing. The sample has 90,000 to 130,000 clones; 65% to 80% are singletons. The TCR was taken from a man aged 25-45 years in good health and CMV-seropositive. The source material was PBMCs. The V gene is TRBV5-5, the J gene TRBJ1-4, with TRBD1 matching 8 bases. The CDR3 here is CASSSTTGEGEKLFF. As DNA, the CDR3 is TGTGCCAGCAGCTCTACGACAGGGGAGGGGGAAAAACTGTTTTTT.